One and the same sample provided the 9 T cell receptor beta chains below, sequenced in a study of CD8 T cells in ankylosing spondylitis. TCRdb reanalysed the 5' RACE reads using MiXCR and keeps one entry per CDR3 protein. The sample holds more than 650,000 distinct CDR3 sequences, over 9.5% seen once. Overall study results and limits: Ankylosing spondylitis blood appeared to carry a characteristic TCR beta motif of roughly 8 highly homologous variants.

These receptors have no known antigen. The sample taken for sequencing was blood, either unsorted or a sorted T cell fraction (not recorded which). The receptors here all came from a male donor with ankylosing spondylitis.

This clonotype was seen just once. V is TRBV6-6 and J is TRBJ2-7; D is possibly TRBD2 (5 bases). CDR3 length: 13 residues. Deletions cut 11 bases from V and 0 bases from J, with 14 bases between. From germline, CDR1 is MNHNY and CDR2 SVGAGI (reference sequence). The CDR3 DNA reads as TGTGCCTGCCTCTCCGGGAACTCCTACGAGCAGTACTTC. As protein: CACLSGNSYEQYF.

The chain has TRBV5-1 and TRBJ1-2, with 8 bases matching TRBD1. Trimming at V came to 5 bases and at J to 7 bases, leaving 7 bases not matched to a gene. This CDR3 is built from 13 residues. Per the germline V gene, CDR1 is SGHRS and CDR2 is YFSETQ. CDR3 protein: CASSYGQGSGYTF. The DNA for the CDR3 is TGCGCCAGCAGTTACGGACAGGGAAGTGGCTACACCTTC.

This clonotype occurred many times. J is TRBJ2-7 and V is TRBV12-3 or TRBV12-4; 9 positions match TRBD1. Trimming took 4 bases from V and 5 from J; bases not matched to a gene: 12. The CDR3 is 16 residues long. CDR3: CASSSPPRDRANEQYF. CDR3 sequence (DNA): TGTGCCAGCAGTTCCCCTCCCCGGGACAGGGCAAACGAGCAGTACTTC.

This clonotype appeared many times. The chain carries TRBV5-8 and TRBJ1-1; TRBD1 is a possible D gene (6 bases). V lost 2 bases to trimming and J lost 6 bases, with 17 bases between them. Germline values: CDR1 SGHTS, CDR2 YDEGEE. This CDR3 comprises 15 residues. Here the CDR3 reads CASSFLGAGGAEAFF. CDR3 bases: TGTGCCAGCAGCTTCCTCGGCGCGGGGGGCGCTGAAGCTTTCTTT. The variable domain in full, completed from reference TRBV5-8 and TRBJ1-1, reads EAGVTQSPTHLIKTRGQQATLRCSPISGHTSVYWYQQALGLGLQFLLWYDEGEERNRGNFPPRFSGRQFPNYSSELNVNALELEDSALYLCASSFLGAGGAEAFFGQGTRLTVV.

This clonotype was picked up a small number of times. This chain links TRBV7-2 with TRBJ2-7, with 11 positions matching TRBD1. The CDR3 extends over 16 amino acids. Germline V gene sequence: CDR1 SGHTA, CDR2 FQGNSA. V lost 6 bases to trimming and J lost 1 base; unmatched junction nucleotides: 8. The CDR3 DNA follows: TGTGCCAGCAGTCCCCCGGGACAGGGGGTTTCCTACGAGCAGTACTTC. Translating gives CASSPPGQGVSYEQYF.

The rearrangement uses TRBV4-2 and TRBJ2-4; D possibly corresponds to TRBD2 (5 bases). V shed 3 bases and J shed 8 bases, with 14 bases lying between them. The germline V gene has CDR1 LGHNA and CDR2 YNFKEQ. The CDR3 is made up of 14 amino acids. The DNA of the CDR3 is TGTGCCAGCAGCCAGGATTTTGGGAGCCACATTCAGTACTTC. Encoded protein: CASSQDFGSHIQYF.

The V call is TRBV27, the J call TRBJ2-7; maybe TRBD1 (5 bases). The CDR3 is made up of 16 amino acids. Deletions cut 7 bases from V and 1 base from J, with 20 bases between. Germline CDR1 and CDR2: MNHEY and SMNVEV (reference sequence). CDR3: CASKKIDSSRSYEQYF. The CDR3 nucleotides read TGTGCCAGCAAGAAAATAGACAGTTCCAGGTCCTACGAGCAGTACTTC.

The CDR3 region is CSARVRPLRGTGYEQYF. CDR3 sequence (DNA): TGCAGTGCTAGAGTCCGCCCCCTTCGTGGGACAGGCTACGAGCAGTACTTC. The chain joins TRBV20-1 to TRBJ2-7; 8 bases are a match to TRBD1. The CDR3 has 17 amino acids. J gave up 3 bases and V 1 base, and 14 bases lay outside the gene matches. Germline V lookup: CDR1 DFQATT, CDR2 SNEGSKA (reference sequence).

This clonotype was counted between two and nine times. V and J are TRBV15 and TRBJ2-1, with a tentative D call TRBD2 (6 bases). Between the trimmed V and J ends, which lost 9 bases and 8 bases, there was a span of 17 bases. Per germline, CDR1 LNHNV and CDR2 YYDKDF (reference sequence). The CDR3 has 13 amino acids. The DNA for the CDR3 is TGTGCCACTGGAAGGAGGGCCCCTTATGAGCAGTTCTTC. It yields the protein CATGRRAPYEQFF.